A selection of T cell receptor beta chains follows, all from one sample in a study of regulatory and conventional T cells in RAG deficiency. Assay used: immunoSEQ multiplex PCR; TCRdb lists only in-frame clones, some missing. The repertoire has roughly 45,000 clones, over 80% of them found once; the top ten carry 0.45% to 0.6%. The sample was also reused in another study, on regulatory T cells.

Sequencing input: CD4+ effector T cells sorted from blood. These receptors were obtained from a human donor in good health. Each CDR3 is given with its conserved first and last residue. The order of the fields is D gene, clone size, J gene, V gene, CDR3 DNA, CDR3 protein. D genes are given only for firm matches. For some rows the clone size is stated as once, few or many, or as a class when expanded; others skip it.

D gene: TRBD2
clone size: .
J gene: TRBJ2-1
V gene: TRBV18
CDR3 DNA: TGTGCCAGCTCACAGGGACTAGGTTCCTACAATGAGCAGTTCTTC
CDR3 protein: CASSQGLGSYNEQFF

D gene: .
clone size: .
J gene: TRBJ1-6
V gene: TRBV9
CDR3 DNA: TGTGCCAGCAGCGCTAGTGGGTGGGGGAGTTCACCCCTCCACTTT
CDR3 protein: CASSASGWGSSPLHF

D gene: TRBD2
clone size: .
J gene: TRBJ2-7
V gene: TRBV5-6
CDR3 DNA: TGTGCCAGCAGACTAGCGGGAGGGCCTCACGAGCAGTACTTC
CDR3 protein: CASRLAGGPHEQYF

D gene: .
clone size: .
J gene: TRBJ2-7
V gene: TRBV19
CDR3 DNA: TGTGCCAGTAGTTTTAATCCGTCGGAGCAGTACTTC
CDR3 protein: CASSFNPSEQYF

D gene: .
clone size: .
J gene: TRBJ2-2
V gene: TRBV4-2
CDR3 DNA: TGTGCCAGCAGCCCGGACCGCGGGGAGCTGTTTTTT
CDR3 protein: CASSPDRGELFF

D gene: TRBD1
clone size: .
J gene: TRBJ1-2
V gene: TRBV2
CDR3 DNA: TGTGCCAGCAGTGAATGGGGACAGGGCTCTAACTATGGCTACACCTTC
CDR3 protein: CASSEWGQGSNYGYTF

D gene: .
clone size: .
J gene: TRBJ2-7
V gene: TRBV28
CDR3 DNA: TGTGCCAGTACCGGACCTCCCGGGAACCACGAGCAGTACTTC
CDR3 protein: CASTGPPGNHEQYF

D gene: .
clone size: .
J gene: TRBJ2-7
V gene: TRBV18
CDR3 DNA: TGTGCCAGCTCACCACAAGACTACGAGCAGTACTTC
CDR3 protein: CASSPQDYEQYF

D gene: .
clone size: .
J gene: TRBJ1-2
V gene: TRBV6-6
CDR3 DNA: TGTGCCAGCAGTTACGCAAGACAGGGCTACACCTTC
CDR3 protein: CASSYARQGYTF

D gene: .
clone size: .
J gene: TRBJ2-7
V gene: TRBV10-1
CDR3 DNA: TGCGCCAGCAGTGATGGCGCGGCCGGCACCTACGAGCAGTACTTC
CDR3 protein: CASSDGAAGTYEQYF

D gene: TRBD2
clone size: few
J gene: TRBJ2-1
V gene: TRBV5-1
CDR3 DNA: TGCGCCAGCAGCGGGGATGGACTAGCGGGGGGTGAGCAGTTCTTC
CDR3 protein: CASSGDGLAGGEQFF

D gene: .
clone size: .
J gene: TRBJ1-4
V gene: TRBV18
CDR3 DNA: TGTGCCAGCTCTCTAAGGGGAAAGAATGAAAAACTGTTTTTT
CDR3 protein: CASSLRGKNEKLFF

D gene: .
clone size: .
J gene: TRBJ1-5
V gene: TRBV28
CDR3 DNA: TGTGCCAGCAGTTCCGGCGTACCCGACCCTAGCAATCAGCCCCAGCATTTT
CDR3 protein: CASSSGVPDPSNQPQHF

D gene: TRBD1
clone size: .
J gene: TRBJ1-2
V gene: TRBV2
CDR3 DNA: TGTGCCAGCAGAAGAGATAGAGGGGGCGGCTATGGCTACACCTTC
CDR3 protein: CASRRDRGGGYGYTF

D gene: TRBD1
clone size: .
J gene: TRBJ2-5
V gene: TRBV11-3
CDR3 DNA: TGTGCCAGCAGCTTGAGGTCGACAGGGAGTACAGAGACCCAGTACTTC
CDR3 protein: CASSLRSTGSTETQYF

D gene: .
clone size: .
J gene: TRBJ1-6
V gene: TRBV7-9
CDR3 DNA: TGTGCCAGCAGCTTAGCGGAGGGGCCACCCCTCCACTTT
CDR3 protein: CASSLAEGPPLHF

D gene: .
clone size: .
J gene: TRBJ1-4
V gene: TRBV9
CDR3 DNA: TGTGCCAGCAGCGTAGAGGGGGTCGGTAGGGAAAAACTGTTTTTT
CDR3 protein: CASSVEGVGREKLFF

D gene: TRBD1
clone size: .
J gene: TRBJ2-1
V gene: TRBV27
CDR3 DNA: TGTGCCAGCAGGGGACAGAAGTCTCGGGAGCAGTTCTTC
CDR3 protein: CASRGQKSREQFF

D gene: .
clone size: once
J gene: TRBJ2-6
V gene: TRBV12-5
CDR3 DNA: TGTGCTAGTGGTGTTTCTGGGGCCAACGTCCTGACTTTC
CDR3 protein: CASGVSGANVLTF

D gene: TRBD2
clone size: .
J gene: TRBJ2-2
V gene: TRBV28
CDR3 DNA: TGTGCCAGCAGTTTATTAGCGGGAGGGCCCGGAACCGGGGAGCTGTTTTTT
CDR3 protein: CASSLLAGGPGTGELFF

D gene: .
clone size: .
J gene: TRBJ2-1
V gene: TRBV9
CDR3 DNA: TGTGCCAGCAGCGTAGTGGGCGGGCAATACAATGAGCAGTTCTTC
CDR3 protein: CASSVVGGQYNEQFF

D gene: .
clone size: .
J gene: TRBJ2-6
V gene: TRBV4-1
CDR3 DNA: TGCGCCAGCAGCCAAGGGCCGGTGGGGGCTGGGGCCAACGTCCTGACTTTC
CDR3 protein: CASSQGPVGAGANVLTF

D gene: .
clone size: .
J gene: TRBJ1-1
V gene: TRBV21-1
CDR3 DNA: TGTGCCAGCAGCAAACTGACAGGGGGCACTGAGGCTTTCTTT
CDR3 protein: CASSKLTGGTEAFF

D gene: .
clone size: .
J gene: TRBJ1-2
V gene: TRBV6-1
CDR3 DNA: TGTGCCAGCAAGGCGCCGGGGGCAGACGGCTACACCTTC
CDR3 protein: CASKAPGADGYTF

D gene: TRBD2
clone size: .
J gene: TRBJ2-1
V gene: TRBV9
CDR3 DNA: TGTGCCAGCAGCAAAGAACTAGCGGGAGGGCCTCTTGAGCAGTTCTTC
CDR3 protein: CASSKELAGGPLEQFF

D gene: TRBD1
clone size: once
J gene: TRBJ2-7
V gene: TRBV18
CDR3 DNA: TGTGCCAGCTCACCCAACCAGGGGGTGAGCTCCTACGAGCAGTACTTC
CDR3 protein: CASSPNQGVSSYEQYF

D gene: .
clone size: .
J gene: TRBJ2-7
V gene: TRBV7-7
CDR3 DNA: TGTGCTAGCAGCTTAGAGGTTTCCTACGAGCAGTACTTC
CDR3 protein: CASSLEVSYEQYF

D gene: .
clone size: .
J gene: TRBJ2-7
V gene: TRBV6-5
CDR3 DNA: TGTGCCAGCAGTTTGTACTTAGGGGAAACCTACGAGCAGTACTTC
CDR3 protein: CASSLYLGETYEQYF

D gene: .
clone size: once
J gene: TRBJ2-3
V gene: TRBV9
CDR3 DNA: TGTGCCAGCAGCGTAGGGAGGGTTCCCACAGATACGCAGTATTTT
CDR3 protein: CASSVGRVPTDTQYF

D gene: .
clone size: once
J gene: TRBJ2-1
V gene: TRBV2
CDR3 DNA: TGTGCCAGCATGAGGGGTAGCTCCTACAATGAGCAGTTCTTC
CDR3 protein: CASMRGSSYNEQFF

D gene: TRBD2
clone size: few
J gene: TRBJ2-2
V gene: TRBV7-9
CDR3 DNA: TGTGCCAGCAGCTTAGGGACTAGCGGGATAAACGGGGAGCTGTTTTTT
CDR3 protein: CASSLGTSGINGELFF

D gene: .
clone size: .
J gene: TRBJ1-1
V gene: TRBV5-8
CDR3 DNA: TGTGCCAGCAGCTACGTACTAAGAGAGACTGAAGCTTTCTTT
CDR3 protein: CASSYVLRETEAFF

D gene: TRBD1
clone size: .
J gene: TRBJ1-6
V gene: TRBV19
CDR3 DNA: TGTGCCAGTAGTGGGTGGGACAGGGTTTCACCCCTCCACTTT
CDR3 protein: CASSGWDRVSPLHF

D gene: .
clone size: .
J gene: TRBJ1-5
V gene: TRBV15
CDR3 DNA: TGTGCCACCAGCAGAAAGACAGATAGCAATCAGCCCCAGCATTTT
CDR3 protein: CATSRKTDSNQPQHF

D gene: TRBD2
clone size: .
J gene: TRBJ2-3
V gene: TRBV4-2
CDR3 DNA: TGTGCCAGCAGCCAAGATAGCGGGGGGTTTTCGAGCACAGATACGCAGTATTTT
CDR3 protein: CASSQDSGGFSSTDTQYF

D gene: .
clone size: .
J gene: TRBJ1-1
V gene: TRBV7-2
CDR3 DNA: TGTGCCAGCAGCTTGGAGCACGGCCCGACCGCTGAAGCTTTCTTT
CDR3 protein: CASSLEHGPTAEAFF

D gene: .
clone size: .
J gene: TRBJ1-3
V gene: TRBV4-2
CDR3 DNA: TGTGCCAGCAGCCAAGAAGGGACTTCCAGCTCTGGAAACACCATATATTTT
CDR3 protein: CASSQEGTSSSGNTIYF

D gene: .
clone size: .
J gene: TRBJ2-6
V gene: TRBV12-5
CDR3 DNA: TGTGCTAGTGGTGTATGGACCGGGGCCAACGTCCTGACTTTC
CDR3 protein: CASGVWTGANVLTF

D gene: .
clone size: .
J gene: TRBJ2-7
V gene: TRBV30
CDR3 DNA: TGTGCCTGGAGTAAGAGACGCGCAGGAGAGCAGTACTTC
CDR3 protein: CAWSKRRAGEQYF

D gene: .
clone size: .
J gene: TRBJ1-1
V gene: TRBV7-6
CDR3 DNA: TGTGCCAGCAGCCCCAATGCCGGGCTGAACACTGAAGCTTTCTTT
CDR3 protein: CASSPNAGLNTEAFF

D gene: .
clone size: .
J gene: TRBJ1-1
V gene: TRBV11-3
CDR3 DNA: TGTGCCAGCAGCTTAGATGATACCGACCCATTGAACACTGAAGCTTTCTTT
CDR3 protein: CASSLDDTDPLNTEAFF

D gene: .
clone size: .
J gene: TRBJ2-2
V gene: TRBV6-6
CDR3 DNA: TGTGCCAGCACCATACAGGGCACAAACACCGGGGAGCTGTTTTTT
CDR3 protein: CASTIQGTNTGELFF

D gene: TRBD1
clone size: once
J gene: TRBJ2-1
V gene: TRBV18
CDR3 DNA: TGTGCCAGCTCACCAGGACAGGGGTCCTACAATGAGCAGTTCTTC
CDR3 protein: CASSPGQGSYNEQFF